The 27 T cell receptor beta chains reported below all come from one sample, sequenced in a study of T cells in Graves' hyperthyroidism and ophthalmopathy. It was RNA transcripts that yielded the amplified TCR beta CDR3 regions. The HTBI primer set served for first-round RT-PCR of the TCR CDR3. Via MiXCR, TCRdb re-called the multiplex PCR reads, giving one row per CDR3 protein. The table has about 360,000 distinct CDR3 sequences, more than 15% seen once. Sequencing used blood. Receptors were obtained from a woman aged 18-29 years with Graves' hyperthyroidism that later progressed to Graves' ophthalmopathy.

This clonotype was seen more than once but under ten times. The rearrangement joins TRBV20-1 to TRBJ2-6; possibly TRBD2 for D (5 bases). V dropped 3 bases and J dropped 0 bases, with 15 bases sitting between them. This CDR3 has 17 amino acids. Germline V gene data show CDR1 as DFQATT and CDR2 as SNEGSKA (reference sequence). The chain's CDR3 is CSASPHRGYSGANVLTF. CDR3 bases: TGCAGTGCTAGTCCACACAGAGGGTACTCTGGGGCCAACGTCCTGACTTTC.

This clonotype came up many times. The chain is built from TRBV2 and TRBJ1-5, with 9 bases identical to TRBD1. The V and J ends lost 7 bases and 1 base, in that order; junction bases with no gene match: 5. CDR3 size: 15 residues. The germline V gene has CDR1 SNHLY and CDR2 FYNNEI. The chain's CDR3 is CASNTGGRSNQPQHF. The CDR3 DNA reads as TGTGCCAGCAATACAGGGGGCCGAAGCAATCAGCCCCAGCATTTT.

The V call is TRBV16, the J call TRBJ2-1; the D is unclear. V lost 0 bases, J lost 7 bases, and 13 bases lay in between. The CDR3 runs to 15 residues. In germline, CDR1 is KGHSY, CDR2 FQNENV. CDR3 nucleotide sequence: TGTGCCAGCAGCCAATCCCTATACGCGATTAATGAGCAGTTCTTC. Amino acids: CASSQSLYAINEQFF. Together with reference TRBV16 and TRBJ2-1, the CDR3 gives the full variable domain: GEEVAQTPKHLVRGEGQKAKLYCAPIKGHSYVFWYQQVLKNEFKFLISFQNENVFDETGMPKERFSAKCLPNSPCSLEIQATKLEDSAVYFCASSQSLYAINEQFFGPGTRLTVL.

This clonotype was counted many times. V and J are TRBV6-1 and TRBJ1-5, with D possibly matching TRBD1 (5 bases). CDR3 length equals 14 residues. V was cut by 4 bases and J by 1 base, with 8 bases left in between. Germline V CDR1 and CDR2: MNHNS, SASEGT. CDR3 amino acids: CASSARGSNQPQHF. The CDR3 DNA is TGTGCCAGCAGTGCCCGGGGGAGCAATCAGCCCCAGCATTTT.

There are a few counts of this clonotype. This chain connects TRBV5-6 to TRBJ1-2, with D perhaps matching TRBD1 (6 bases). Per germline, CDR1 SGHDT and CDR2 YYEEEE. The CDR3 length is 15 residues. V was pared by 4 bases and J by 1 base, with 14 bases between. This chain's CDR3 is CASSPRDTINYGYTF. CDR3 bases: TGTGCCAGCAGCCCACGGGACACTATTAACTATGGCTACACCTTC.

This clonotype was detected many times. The chain is built from TRBV12-3 or TRBV12-4 and TRBJ1-2; 8 bases fit TRBD1. J gave up 3 bases and V 6 bases, and 21 bases lay outside the gene matches. The CDR3 sequence is 19 residues long. This CDR3 reads CASSGRLPGQALPDYGYTF. The CDR3 region has the DNA TGTGCCAGCAGCGGCCGCCTTCCGGGACAGGCCCTACCCGACTATGGCTACACCTTC.

CDR3 amino acids: CASSLASGADYYEQYF. The CDR3 nucleotides are TGCGCCAGCAGCTTGGCCTCCGGGGCGGACTACTACGAGCAGTACTTC. V and J are TRBV5-1 and TRBJ2-7; a possible D gene is TRBD2 (6 bases). V shed 0 bases and J shed 3 bases, with 16 bases lying between them. The CDR3 has 16 amino acids. Germline assignment: CDR1 SGHRS and CDR2 YFSETQ.

The chain couples TRBV6-1 to TRBJ2-3; the D gene is possibly TRBD1 (8 bases). CDR3 length: 15 residues. The ends were cut back, 6 bases at V and 4 bases at J, with 17 bases in the middle. The germline gives CDR1 MNHNS, CDR2 SASEGT. CDR3 amino acids: CASSPTGEGSDTQYF. The CDR3 coding sequence is TGTGCCAGCAGCCCGACAGGGGAGGGCTCAGATACGCAGTATTTT.

V gene TRBV19 combines with J gene TRBJ1-5; no reliable D call. The V gene's germline CDR1 is LNHDA and CDR2 SQIVND (reference sequence). V was shortened by 5 bases and J by 3 bases, with 14 bases between the two germline ends. This CDR3 spans 15 amino acids. The CDR3 coding sequence is TGTGCCAGTAGTCCTAGTGTGGCTAACAATCAGCCCCAGCATTTT. Protein: CASSPSVANNQPQHF.

This clonotype was observed a single time. This likely traces to a read error, being one base from a far larger clone. This chain connects TRBV7-9 to TRBJ2-7; D possibly corresponds to TRBD1 (5 bases). From germline, CDR1 is SEHNR and CDR2 FQNEAQ (reference sequence). The CDR3 runs 14 residues. CDR3 loop: CVSSLAGQGYEQYF. Here the CDR3 DNA reads TGTGTCAGCAGCTTAGCAGGGCAGGGCTACGAGCAGTACTTC. The variable domain in full, with the rest retrieved from reference TRBV7-9 and TRBJ2-7, is DTGVSQNPRHKITKRGQNVTFRCDPISEHNRLYWYRQTLGQGPEFLTYFQNEAQLEKSRLLSDRFSAERPKGSFSTLEIQRTEQGDSAMYLCVSSLAGQGYEQYFGPGTRLTVT.

The V gene is TRBV2, the J gene TRBJ1-1; 11 bases are shared with TRBD1. The V gene's germline CDR1 is SNHLY and CDR2 FYNNEI. V dropped 8 bases and J dropped 2; count of bases not matched to a gene: 4. The CDR3 is 14 residues long. The DNA for the CDR3 is TGTGCCAGCCGGGACAGGGGGAGAAACACTGAAGCTTTCTTT. It specifies CASRDRGRNTEAFF.

The chain links TRBV10-3 to TRBJ1-2; a possible D gene is TRBD1 (6 bases). The V end was cut by 6 bases, the J end by 4 bases, with 24 bases between. The germline CDR1 and CDR2 sequences are ENHRY and SYGVKD. The CDR3 extends over 17 amino acids. The CDR3 bases are TGTGCCATCAGGACCGGACCAAGACAGGACACGAGCTATGGCTACACCTTC. Encoded protein: CAIRTGPRQDTSYGYTF.

This clonotype was seen a handful of times. The chain employs TRBV29-1 and TRBJ1-2, with D unclear. The V gene lost 2 bases and the J gene lost 6 bases, with 13 bases spanning the gap. In germline, CDR1 is SQVTM, CDR2 ANQGSEA. CDR3 length: 13 amino acids. In nucleotides, the CDR3 is TGCAGCGTTGAAAAAGGGTTACAAGATGGCTACACCTTC. Translation gives CSVEKGLQDGYTF.

The V and J genes are TRBV9 and TRBJ2-7; the match to TRBD1 covers 7 bases. This CDR3 comprises 15 residues. Germline V gives CDR1 SGDLS, CDR2 YYNGEE. Germline trimming cut 4 bases from V and 1 base from J; bases unmatched to any gene: 8. The CDR3 protein is CASSKNRDSSYEQYF. The CDR3 DNA is TGTGCCAGCAGCAAAAACCGGGACAGTTCCTACGAGCAGTACTTC.

Note on this clonotype: Sequence at one end of the junction differs from germline and may be a read error. The chain recombines TRBV28 with TRBJ2-5, with TRBD1 matching 7 bases. From germline, CDR1 is MDHEN and CDR2 SYDVKM. The CDR3 contains 16 residues. This CDR3 is CASSWKTGDFGEAQYF. The CDR3 DNA sequence: TGTGCCAGCAGTTGGAAAACAGGGGATTTCGGAGAGGCCCAGTACTTC.

This clonotype has more than one count but fewer than ten. V usage is TRBV9 and J usage is TRBJ2-1, with D possibly being TRBD2 (5 bases). Per germline, CDR1 SGDLS and CDR2 YYNGEE. The CDR3 runs to 17 residues. V gave up 4 bases and J gave up 2 bases, with 19 bases separating them. CDR3 residues: CASSLRVSTYTYNEQFF. As DNA, the CDR3 is TGTGCCAGCAGCCTGCGGGTATCAACGTACACCTACAATGAGCAGTTCTTC.

This clonotype was counted many times. The chain employs TRBV10-3 and TRBJ1-1; D uncertain. The CDR3 covers 14 residues. V lost 1 base and J lost 6, with 12 bases in between. Germline loops: CDR1 ENHRY, CDR2 SYGVKD. The CDR3, as DNA: TGTGCCATCAGTGAGTTTTCCGGCGGGTCTGAAGCTTTCTTT. Translation: CAISEFSGGSEAFF.

This clonotype was observed a handful of times. This sequence may be a read error, since a much larger clone differs from it by one base. The J gene is TRBJ2-2, the V gene TRBV7-2; 7 nucleotides agree with TRBD2. Trimming took 10 bases from V and 1 from J; bases not matched to a gene: 9. This CDR3 is 15 amino acids long. Looked up from germline, CDR1 is SGHTA and CDR2 is FQGNSA. The CDR3 loop is CANSPLAVNTGELFF. The CDR3 region has the DNA TGTGCCAACAGTCCTCTAGCGGTGAACACCGGGGAGCTGTTTTTT.

The V gene is TRBV20-1, the J gene TRBJ2-7; 7 nucleotides line up with TRBD1. The ends lost 3 bases at V and 2 bases at J; junction bases unmatched: 13. CDR1 is DFQATT and CDR2 is SNEGSKA in the germline V gene (reference sequence). This CDR3 contains 16 residues. CDR3 sequence reads: CSASPSPRQGAYEQYF. The CDR3 DNA follows: TGCAGTGCTAGCCCCTCCCCTCGACAGGGAGCCTACGAGCAGTACTTC.

The sample holds many counts of this clonotype. The chain couples TRBV7-9 to TRBJ2-7; unclear D gene. Per germline, CDR1 SEHNR and CDR2 FQNEAQ (reference sequence). Trimming stripped 4 bases from V and 4 bases from J, with 17 bases between. The length of the CDR3 is 15 residues. This chain's CDR3 is CASSSPQASPYEQYF. CDR3 sequence (DNA): TGTGCCAGCAGCTCCCCGCAAGCGAGCCCTTACGAGCAGTACTTC.

This clonotype has ten or more counts. The chain joins TRBV6-1 to TRBJ1-5; the D is unclear. V lost 6 bases and J 4 bases, leaving 13 bases between the germline ends. Germline CDR1 is MNHNS and CDR2 is SASEGT. The CDR3 has 14 residues. The CDR3 nucleotides read TGTGCCAGCAGGGAAATGGGTTTAAATCAGCCCCAGCATTTT. It yields the protein CASREMGLNQPQHF.

This clonotype was counted many times. This sequence joins TRBV3-1 and TRBJ2-5; D is undetermined. CDR1 is LGHDT and CDR2 is YNNKEL in the germline V gene (reference sequence). V gave up 0 bases and J gave up 1 base, with 12 bases separating them. This CDR3 is 16 amino acids long. CDR3 bases: TGTGCCAGCAGCCAAGAATCGAATTTGGTCCAAGAGACCCAGTACTTC. Its translation is CASSQESNLVQETQYF.

This clonotype has at least ten counts. This rearrangement joins TRBV5-1 to TRBJ1-1; TRBD1 matches at 7 bases. The junction had 4 bases not matched to a gene; V was cut back by 1 base and J by 1 base. The CDR3 runs to 15 residues. Germline V CDR1 and CDR2: SGHRS, YFSETQ. The DNA of the CDR3 is TGCGCCAGCAGCTTGTCAGGGGGGAGGAACACTGAAGCTTTCTTT. This encodes CASSLSGGRNTEAFF.

This clonotype showed up many times. This chain joins TRBV28 and TRBJ2-3; TRBD1 matches at 11 bases. Unmatched junction bases numbered 12, after V lost 8 bases and J lost 5 bases. The CDR3 has 16 amino acids. Looked up from germline, CDR1 is MDHEN and CDR2 is SYDVKM. CDR3 amino acids: CASSNRDRGGVDTQYF. As DNA, the CDR3 is TGTGCCAGCTCAAACCGGGACAGGGGGGGAGTAGATACGCAGTATTTT.

This clonotype has just a few counts. The chain uses TRBV9 and TRBJ2-2; TRBD2 is a possible D gene (5 bases). Looked up from germline, CDR1 is SGDLS and CDR2 is YYNGEE. V shed 3 bases and J shed 2 bases, with 14 bases lying between them. The CDR3 has 16 residues. Written as DNA, the CDR3 is TGTGCCAGCAGCGCGCCCTCTAGCCTTAACACCGGGGAGCTGTTTTTT. As protein: CASSAPSSLNTGELFF.

Many counts were recorded for this clonotype. The chain has TRBV28 and TRBJ1-2, with 7 bases matching TRBD1. CDR1 is MDHEN, CDR2 SYDVKM, per germline. With 6 bases clipped from V and 5 bases from J, the junction kept 9 bases outside the gene matches. The CDR3 is 14 residues long. For the CDR3, the DNA is TGTGCCAGCAGCAAAGTGGAGGGGGCGTATGGCTACACCTTC. It yields the protein CASSKVEGAYGYTF.

The table lists this clonotype with many counts. The CDR3, as DNA: TGTGCCAGCAGCTTTATCGGGTATAATTCACCCCTCCACTTT. Its translation is CASSFIGYNSPLHF. The chain employs TRBV7-8 and TRBJ1-6, with D unresolved. The V gene's germline CDR1 is SGHVS and CDR2 FQNEAQ. Trimming shortened V by 3 bases and J by 4 bases, and 7 bases separated the two germline ends. There are 14 residues in the CDR3.